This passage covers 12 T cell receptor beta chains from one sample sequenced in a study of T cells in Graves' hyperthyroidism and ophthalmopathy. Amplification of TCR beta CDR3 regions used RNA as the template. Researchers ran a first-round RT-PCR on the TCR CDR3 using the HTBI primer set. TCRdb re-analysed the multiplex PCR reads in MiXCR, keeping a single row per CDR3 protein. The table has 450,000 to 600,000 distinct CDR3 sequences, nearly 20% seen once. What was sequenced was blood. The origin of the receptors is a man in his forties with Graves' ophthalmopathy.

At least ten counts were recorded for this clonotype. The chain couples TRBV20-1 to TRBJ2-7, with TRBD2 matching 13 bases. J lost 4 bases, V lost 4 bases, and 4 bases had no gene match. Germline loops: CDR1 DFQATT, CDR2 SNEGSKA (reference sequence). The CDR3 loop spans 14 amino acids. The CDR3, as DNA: TGCAGTGCTAAACTAGCGGGAGGGCCGTACGAGCAGTACTTC. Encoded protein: CSAKLAGGPYEQYF.

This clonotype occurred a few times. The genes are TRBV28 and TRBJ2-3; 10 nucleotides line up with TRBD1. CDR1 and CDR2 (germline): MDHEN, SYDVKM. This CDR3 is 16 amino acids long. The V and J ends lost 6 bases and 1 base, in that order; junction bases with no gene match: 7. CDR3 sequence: CASSPAGTGGTDTQYF. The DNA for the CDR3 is TGTGCCAGCAGCCCCGCCGGGACAGGGGGCACAGATACGCAGTATTTT.

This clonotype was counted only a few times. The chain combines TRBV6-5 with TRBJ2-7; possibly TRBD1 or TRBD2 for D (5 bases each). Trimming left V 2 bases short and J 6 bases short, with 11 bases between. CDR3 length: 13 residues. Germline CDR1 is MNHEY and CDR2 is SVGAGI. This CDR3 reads CASSYVSGSEQYF. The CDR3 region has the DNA TGTGCCAGCAGTTACGTTTCAGGGAGCGAGCAGTACTTC.

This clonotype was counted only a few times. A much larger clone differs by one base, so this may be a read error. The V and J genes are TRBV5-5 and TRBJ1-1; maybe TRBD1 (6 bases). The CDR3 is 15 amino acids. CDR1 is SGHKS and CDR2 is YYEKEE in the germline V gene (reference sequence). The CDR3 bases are TGTACCAGCAGCTTGACCAGGACAGCGAACACTGAAGCTTTCTTT. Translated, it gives CTSSLTRTANTEAFF.

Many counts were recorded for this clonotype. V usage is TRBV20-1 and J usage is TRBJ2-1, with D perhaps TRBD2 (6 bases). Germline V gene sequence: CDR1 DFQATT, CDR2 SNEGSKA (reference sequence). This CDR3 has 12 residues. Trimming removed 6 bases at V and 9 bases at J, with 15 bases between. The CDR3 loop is CSAAGRDREQFF. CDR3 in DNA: TGCAGTGCCGCGGGGCGGGATCGTGAGCAGTTCTTC.

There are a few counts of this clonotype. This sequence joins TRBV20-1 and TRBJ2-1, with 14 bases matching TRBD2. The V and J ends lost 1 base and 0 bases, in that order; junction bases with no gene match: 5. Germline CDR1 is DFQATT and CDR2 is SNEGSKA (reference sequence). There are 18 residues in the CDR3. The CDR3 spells CSARVGTSGGSSYNEQFF. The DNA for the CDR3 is TGCAGTGCTAGAGTGGGGACTAGCGGGGGTAGCTCCTACAATGAGCAGTTCTTC.

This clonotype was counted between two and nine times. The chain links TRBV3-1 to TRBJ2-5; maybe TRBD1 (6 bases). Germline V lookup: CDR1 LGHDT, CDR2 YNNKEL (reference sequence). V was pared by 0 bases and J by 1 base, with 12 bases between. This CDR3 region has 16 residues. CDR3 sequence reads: CASSQERGTAQETQYF. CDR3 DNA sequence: TGTGCCAGCAGCCAAGAAAGGGGGACGGCCCAAGAGACCCAGTACTTC.

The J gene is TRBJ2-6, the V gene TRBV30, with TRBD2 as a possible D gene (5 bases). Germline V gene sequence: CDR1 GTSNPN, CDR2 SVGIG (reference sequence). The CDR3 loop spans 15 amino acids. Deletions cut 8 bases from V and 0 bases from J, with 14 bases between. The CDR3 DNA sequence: TGTGCCCTGAGGGTGGGCCTCTCTGGGGCCAACGTCCTGACTTTC. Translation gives CALRVGLSGANVLTF.

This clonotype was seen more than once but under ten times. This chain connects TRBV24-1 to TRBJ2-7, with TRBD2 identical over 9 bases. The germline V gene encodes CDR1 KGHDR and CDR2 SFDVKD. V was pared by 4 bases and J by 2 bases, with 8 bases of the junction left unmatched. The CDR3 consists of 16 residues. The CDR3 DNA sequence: TGTGCCACCAGTGACCCCAAGACTAGCGGCCCCTACGAGCAGTACTTC. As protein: CATSDPKTSGPYEQYF.

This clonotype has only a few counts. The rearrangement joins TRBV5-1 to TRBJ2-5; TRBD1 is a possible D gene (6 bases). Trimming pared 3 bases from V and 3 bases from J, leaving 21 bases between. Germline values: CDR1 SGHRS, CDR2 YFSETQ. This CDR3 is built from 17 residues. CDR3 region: CASSSTRGFNLKETQYF. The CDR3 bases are TGCGCCAGCAGCTCCACCAGGGGCTTCAACTTAAAAGAGACCCAGTACTTC.

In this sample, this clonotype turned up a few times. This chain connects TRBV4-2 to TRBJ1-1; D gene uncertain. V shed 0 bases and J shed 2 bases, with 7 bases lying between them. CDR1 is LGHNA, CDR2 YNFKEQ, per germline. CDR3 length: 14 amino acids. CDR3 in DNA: TGTGCCAGCAGCCAAGAACTAGGAAACACTGAAGCTTTCTTT. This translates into CASSQELGNTEAFF.

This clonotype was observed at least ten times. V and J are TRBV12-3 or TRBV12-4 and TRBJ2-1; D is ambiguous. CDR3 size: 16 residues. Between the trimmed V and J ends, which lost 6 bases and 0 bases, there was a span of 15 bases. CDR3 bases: TGTGCCAGCAGACGTACGGGCCGTAGCTCCTACAATGAGCAGTTCTTC. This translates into CASRRTGRSSYNEQFF.